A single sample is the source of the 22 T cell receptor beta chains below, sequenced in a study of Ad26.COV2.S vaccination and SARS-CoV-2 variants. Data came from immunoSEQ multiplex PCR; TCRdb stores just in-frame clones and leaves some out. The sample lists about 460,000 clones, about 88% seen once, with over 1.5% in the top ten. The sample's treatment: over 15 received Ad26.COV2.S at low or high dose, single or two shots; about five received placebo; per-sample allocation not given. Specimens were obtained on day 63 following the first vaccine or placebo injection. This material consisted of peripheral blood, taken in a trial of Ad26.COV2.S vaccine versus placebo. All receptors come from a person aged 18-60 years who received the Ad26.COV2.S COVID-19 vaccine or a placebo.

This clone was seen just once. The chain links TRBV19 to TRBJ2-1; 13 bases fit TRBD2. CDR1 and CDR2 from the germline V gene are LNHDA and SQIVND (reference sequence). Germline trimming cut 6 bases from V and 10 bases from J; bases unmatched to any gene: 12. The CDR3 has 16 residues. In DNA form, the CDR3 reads TGTGCCAGTAGACAAACCGGGACTAGCGGGAAAAGCGAGCAGTTCTTC. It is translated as CASRQTGTSGKSEQFF.

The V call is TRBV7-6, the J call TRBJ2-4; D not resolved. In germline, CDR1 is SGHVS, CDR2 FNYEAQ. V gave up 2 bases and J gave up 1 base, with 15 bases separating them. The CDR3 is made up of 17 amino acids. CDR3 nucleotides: TGTGCCAGCAGCTTAAGGTTTCACCGAACGGCCAAAAACATTCAGTACTTC. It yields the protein CASSLRFHRTAKNIQYF. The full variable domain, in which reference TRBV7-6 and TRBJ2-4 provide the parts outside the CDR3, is GAGVSQSPRYKVTKRGQDVALRCDPISGHVSLYWYRQALGQGPEFLTYFNYEAQQDKSGLPNDRFSAERPEGSISTLTIQRTEQRDSAMYRCASSLRFHRTAKNIQYFGAGTRLSVL.

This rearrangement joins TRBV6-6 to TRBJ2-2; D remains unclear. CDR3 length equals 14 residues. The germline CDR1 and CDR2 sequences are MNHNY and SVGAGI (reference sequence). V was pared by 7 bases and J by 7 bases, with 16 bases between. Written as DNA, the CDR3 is TGTGCCAGCAAAAGGCCCGGTCAAAGCGGGGAGCTGTTTTTT. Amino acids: CASKRPGQSGELFF.

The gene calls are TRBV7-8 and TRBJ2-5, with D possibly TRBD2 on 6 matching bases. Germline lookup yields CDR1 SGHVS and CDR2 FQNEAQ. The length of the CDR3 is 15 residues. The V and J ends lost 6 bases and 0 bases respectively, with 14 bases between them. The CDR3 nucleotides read TGTGCCAGCAGTTTGGACGTAGCGGACCAAGAGACCCAGTACTTC. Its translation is CASSLDVADQETQYF.

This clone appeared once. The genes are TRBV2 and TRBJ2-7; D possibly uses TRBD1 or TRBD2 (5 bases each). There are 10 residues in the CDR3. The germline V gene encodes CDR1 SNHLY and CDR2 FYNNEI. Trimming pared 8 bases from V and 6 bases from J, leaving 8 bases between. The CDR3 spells CASGGGEQYF. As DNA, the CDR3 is TGTGCCAGCGGGGGTGGCGAGCAGTACTTC. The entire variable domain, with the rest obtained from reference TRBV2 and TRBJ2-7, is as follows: EPEVTQTPSHQVTQMGQEVILRCVPISNHLYFYWYRQILGQKVEFLVSFYNNEISEKSEIFDDQFSVERPDGSNFTLKIRSTKLEDSAMYFCASGGGEQYFGPGTRLTVT.

In DNA form, the CDR3 reads TGTGCCAGCAGCTTACGTCCGGGACAGGGGCTATACTCCTACGAGCAGTACTTC. This translates into CASSLRPGQGLYSYEQYF. The chain recombines TRBV7-9 with TRBJ2-7, with TRBD1 matching 10 bases. Germline V gene lookup returns CDR1 SEHNR and CDR2 FQNEAQ (reference sequence). V was pared by 2 bases and J by 0 bases, with 10 bases of the junction left unmatched. The CDR3 extends over 18 amino acids.

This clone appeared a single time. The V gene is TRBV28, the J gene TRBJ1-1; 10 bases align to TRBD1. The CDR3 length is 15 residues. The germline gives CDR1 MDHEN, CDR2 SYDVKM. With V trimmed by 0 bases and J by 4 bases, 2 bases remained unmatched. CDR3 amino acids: CASSLWGQGSTEAFF. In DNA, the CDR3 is TGTGCCAGCAGTTTATGGGGACAGGGGAGCACTGAAGCTTTCTTT. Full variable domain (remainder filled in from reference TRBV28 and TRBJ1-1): DVKVTQSSRYLVKRTGEKVFLECVQDMDHENMFWYRQDPGLGLRLIYFSYDVKMKEKGDIPEGYSVSREKKERFSLILESASTNQTSMYLCASSLWGQGSTEAFFGQGTRLTVV.

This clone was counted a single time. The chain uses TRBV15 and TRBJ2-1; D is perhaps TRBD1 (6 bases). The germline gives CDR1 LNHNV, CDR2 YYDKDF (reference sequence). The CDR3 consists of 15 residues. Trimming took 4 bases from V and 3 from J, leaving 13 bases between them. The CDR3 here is CATSMDDRYYNEQFF. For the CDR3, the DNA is TGTGCCACCAGCATGGATGACAGGTACTACAATGAGCAGTTCTTC.

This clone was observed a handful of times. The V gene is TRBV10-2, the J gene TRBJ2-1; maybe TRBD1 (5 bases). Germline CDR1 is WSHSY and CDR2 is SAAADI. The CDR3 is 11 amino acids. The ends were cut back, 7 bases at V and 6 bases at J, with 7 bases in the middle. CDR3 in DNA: TGCGCCAGCATGCAGGGCAATGAGCAGTTCTTC. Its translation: CASMQGNEQFF.

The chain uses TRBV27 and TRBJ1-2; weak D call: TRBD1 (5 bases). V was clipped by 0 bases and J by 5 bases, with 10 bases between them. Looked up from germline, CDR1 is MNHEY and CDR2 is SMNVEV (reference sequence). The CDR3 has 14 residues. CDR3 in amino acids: CASSLSWGDYGYTF. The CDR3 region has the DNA TGTGCCAGCAGTTTATCGTGGGGCGATTATGGCTACACCTTC.

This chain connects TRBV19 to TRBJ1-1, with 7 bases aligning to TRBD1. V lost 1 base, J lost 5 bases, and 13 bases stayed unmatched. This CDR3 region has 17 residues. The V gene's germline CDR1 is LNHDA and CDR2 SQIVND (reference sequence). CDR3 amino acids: CASSIVGTGVSQTEAFF. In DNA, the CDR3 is TGTGCCAGTAGTATAGTGGGAACAGGGGTGAGCCAGACTGAAGCTTTCTTT.

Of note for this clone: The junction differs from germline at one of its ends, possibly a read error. The CDR3 spells CVSSYGTGGPSYNEQFF. As DNA, the CDR3 is TGTGTCAGCAGCTATGGGACAGGGGGACCCTCTTACAATGAGCAGTTCTTC. The chain carries TRBV7-3 and TRBJ2-1, with 11 bases that match TRBD1. The germline gives CDR1 SGHTA, CDR2 FQGTGA. The CDR3 extends over 17 amino acids.

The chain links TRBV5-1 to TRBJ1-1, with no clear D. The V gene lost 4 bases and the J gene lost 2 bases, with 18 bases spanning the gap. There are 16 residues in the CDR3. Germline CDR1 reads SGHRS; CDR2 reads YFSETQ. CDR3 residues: CASSDEVKTPNTEAFF. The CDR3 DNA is TGCGCCAGCAGCGATGAAGTAAAGACACCCAACACTGAAGCTTTCTTT.

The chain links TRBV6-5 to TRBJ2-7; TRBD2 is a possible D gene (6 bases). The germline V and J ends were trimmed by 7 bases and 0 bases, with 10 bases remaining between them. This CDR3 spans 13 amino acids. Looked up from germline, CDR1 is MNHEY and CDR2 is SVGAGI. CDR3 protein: CASIGGTSYEQYF. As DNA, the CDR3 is TGTGCCAGCATTGGGGGGACCTCCTACGAGCAGTACTTC.

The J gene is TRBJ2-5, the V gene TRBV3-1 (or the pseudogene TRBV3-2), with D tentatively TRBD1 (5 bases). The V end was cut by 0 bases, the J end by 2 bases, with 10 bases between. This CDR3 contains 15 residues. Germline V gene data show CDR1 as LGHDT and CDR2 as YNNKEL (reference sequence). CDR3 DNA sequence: TGTGCCAGCAGCCAAGAGATGGGGCGACAAGAGACCCAGTACTTC. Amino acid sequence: CASSQEMGRQETQYF.

Written as DNA, the CDR3 is TGCGCCAGCAGTGAGTCGACTCGCTCCCCTTTTAGGCAGTTCTTC. Translation gives CASSESTRSPFRQFF. This chain connects TRBV10-1 to TRBJ2-1, with no clear D. Trimming removed 0 bases at V and 12 bases at J, with 18 bases between. Germline V CDR1 and CDR2: WNHNN, SYGVQD (reference sequence). This CDR3 spans 15 amino acids.

The DNA of the CDR3 is TGTGCCACCTCTGAGGCTCCAAAGGGGACCCAGTACTTC. Encoded protein: CATSEAPKGTQYF. V gene TRBV19 combines with J gene TRBJ2-5; D is uncertain. Trimming took 10 bases from V and 7 from J, leaving 19 bases between them. The CDR3 contains 13 residues. CDR1 and CDR2 from the germline V gene are LNHDA and SQIVND (reference sequence).

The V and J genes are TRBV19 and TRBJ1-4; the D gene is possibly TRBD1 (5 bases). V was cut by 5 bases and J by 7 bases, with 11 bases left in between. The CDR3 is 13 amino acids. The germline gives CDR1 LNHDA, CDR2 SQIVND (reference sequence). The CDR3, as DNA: TGTGCCAGTAGTGCGCCCCAGGGTGAAAAACTGTTTTTT. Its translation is CASSAPQGEKLFF.

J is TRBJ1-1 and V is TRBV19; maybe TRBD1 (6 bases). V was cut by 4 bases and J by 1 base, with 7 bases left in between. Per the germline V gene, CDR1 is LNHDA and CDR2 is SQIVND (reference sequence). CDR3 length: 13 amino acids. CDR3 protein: CASSTTGNTEAFF. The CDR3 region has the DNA TGTGCCAGTAGTACGACAGGGAACACTGAAGCTTTCTTT.

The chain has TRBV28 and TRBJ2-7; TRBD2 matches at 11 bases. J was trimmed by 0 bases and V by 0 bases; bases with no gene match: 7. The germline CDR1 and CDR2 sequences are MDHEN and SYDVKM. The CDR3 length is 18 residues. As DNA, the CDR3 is TGTGCCAGCAGTTTATGGCTAGCGGGAGGCTTTAGCTCCTACGAGCAGTACTTC. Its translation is CASSLWLAGGFSSYEQYF.

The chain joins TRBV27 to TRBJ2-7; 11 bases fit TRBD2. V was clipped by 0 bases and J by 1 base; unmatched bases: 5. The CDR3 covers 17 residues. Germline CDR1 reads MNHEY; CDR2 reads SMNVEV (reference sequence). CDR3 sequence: CASSLSPTSGSSYEQYF. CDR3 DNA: TGTGCCAGCAGTTTATCCCCAACTAGCGGGAGTTCCTACGAGCAGTACTTC.

CDR3 DNA sequence: TGCGCCAGCAGCCAAGACCAAGGCGGGGGGAACACTGAAGCTTTCTTT. It codes for CASSQDQGGGNTEAFF. This rearrangement joins TRBV4-1 to TRBJ1-1, with D perhaps matching TRBD1 (5 bases). This CDR3 spans 16 amino acids. The germline V gene has CDR1 MGHRA and CDR2 YSYEKL. V lost 0 bases to trimming and J lost 1 base, with 12 bases between them.